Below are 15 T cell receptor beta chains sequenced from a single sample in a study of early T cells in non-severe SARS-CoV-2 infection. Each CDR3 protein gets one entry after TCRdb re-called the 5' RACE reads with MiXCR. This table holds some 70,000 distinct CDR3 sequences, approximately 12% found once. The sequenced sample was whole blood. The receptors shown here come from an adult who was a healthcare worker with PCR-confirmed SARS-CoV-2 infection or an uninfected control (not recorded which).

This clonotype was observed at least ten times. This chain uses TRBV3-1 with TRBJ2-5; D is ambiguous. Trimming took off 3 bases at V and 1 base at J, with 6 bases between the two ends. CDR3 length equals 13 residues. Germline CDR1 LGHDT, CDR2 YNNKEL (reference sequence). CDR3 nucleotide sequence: TGTGCCAGCAGCCATAACAGCCAAGAGACCCAGTACTTC. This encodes CASSHNSQETQYF.

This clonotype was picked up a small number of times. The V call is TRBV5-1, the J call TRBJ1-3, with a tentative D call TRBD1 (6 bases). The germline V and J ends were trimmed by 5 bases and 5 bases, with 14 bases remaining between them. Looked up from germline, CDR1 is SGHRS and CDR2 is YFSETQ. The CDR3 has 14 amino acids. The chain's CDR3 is CASSSQGGRNTIYF. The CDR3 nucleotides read TGCGCCAGCAGTTCACAGGGAGGGAGAAACACCATATATTTT. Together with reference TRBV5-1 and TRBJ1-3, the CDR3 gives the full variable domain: KAGVTQTPRYLIKTRGQQVTLSCSPISGHRSVSWYQQTPGQGLQFLFEYFSETQRNKGNFPGRFSGRQFSNSRSEMNVSTLELGDSALYLCASSSQGGRNTIYFGEGSWLTVV.

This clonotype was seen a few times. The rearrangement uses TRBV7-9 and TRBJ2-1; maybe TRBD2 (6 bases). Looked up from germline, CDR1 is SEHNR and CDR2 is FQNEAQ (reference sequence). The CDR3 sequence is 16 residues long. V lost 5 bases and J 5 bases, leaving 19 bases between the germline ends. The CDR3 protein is CASSPPGLGDDNEQFF. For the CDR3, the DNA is TGTGCCAGCAGCCCCCCGGGACTGGGAGATGACAATGAGCAGTTCTTC.

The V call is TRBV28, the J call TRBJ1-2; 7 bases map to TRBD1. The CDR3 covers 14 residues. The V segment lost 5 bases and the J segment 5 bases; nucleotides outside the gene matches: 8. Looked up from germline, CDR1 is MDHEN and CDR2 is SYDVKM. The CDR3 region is CASSPGTAGYGYTF. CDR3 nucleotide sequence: TGTGCCAGCAGTCCCGGGACAGCGGGATATGGCTACACCTTC.

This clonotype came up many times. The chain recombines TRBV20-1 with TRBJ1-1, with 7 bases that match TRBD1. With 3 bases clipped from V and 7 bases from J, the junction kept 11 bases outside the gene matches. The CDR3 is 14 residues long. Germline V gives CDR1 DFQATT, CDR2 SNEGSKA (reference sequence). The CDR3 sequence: CSASRQGRDDEAFF. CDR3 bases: TGCAGTGCTAGCAGACAGGGACGGGACGATGAAGCTTTCTTT.

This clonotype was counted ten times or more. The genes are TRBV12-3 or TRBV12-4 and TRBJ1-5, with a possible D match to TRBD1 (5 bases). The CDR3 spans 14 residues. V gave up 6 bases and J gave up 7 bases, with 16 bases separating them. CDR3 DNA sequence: TGTGCCAGCAGCCCCCGGACACGGGAACAGCCCCAGCATTTT. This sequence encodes CASSPRTREQPQHF.

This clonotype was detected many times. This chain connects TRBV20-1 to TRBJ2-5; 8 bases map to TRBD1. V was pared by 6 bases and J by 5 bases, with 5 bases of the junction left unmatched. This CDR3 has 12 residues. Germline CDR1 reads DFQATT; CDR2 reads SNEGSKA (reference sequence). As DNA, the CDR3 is TGCAGTGCCGGACAGGGTCCGGAGACCCAGTACTTC. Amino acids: CSAGQGPETQYF.

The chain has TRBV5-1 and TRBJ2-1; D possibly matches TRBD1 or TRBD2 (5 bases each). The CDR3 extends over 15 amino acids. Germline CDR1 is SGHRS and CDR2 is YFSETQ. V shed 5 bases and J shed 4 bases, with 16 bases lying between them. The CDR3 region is CASRSEGHHYNEQFF. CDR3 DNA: TGCGCCAGCAGGTCAGAGGGGCACCATTACAATGAGCAGTTCTTC. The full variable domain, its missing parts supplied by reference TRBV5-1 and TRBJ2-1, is KAGVTQTPRYLIKTRGQQVTLSCSPISGHRSVSWYQQTPGQGLQFLFEYFSETQRNKGNFPGRFSGRQFSNSRSEMNVSTLELGDSALYLCASRSEGHHYNEQFFGPGTRLTVL.

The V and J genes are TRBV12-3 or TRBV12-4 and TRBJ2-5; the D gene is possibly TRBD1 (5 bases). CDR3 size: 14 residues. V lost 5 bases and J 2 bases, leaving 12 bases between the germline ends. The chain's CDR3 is CASSIQGGQETQYF. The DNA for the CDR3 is TGTGCCAGCAGTATCCAGGGTGGGCAAGAGACCCAGTACTTC.

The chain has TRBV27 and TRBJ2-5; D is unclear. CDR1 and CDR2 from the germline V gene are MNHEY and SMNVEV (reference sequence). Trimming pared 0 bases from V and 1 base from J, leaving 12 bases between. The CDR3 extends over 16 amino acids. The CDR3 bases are TGTGCCAGCAGTTTATCTTTTGCGGAGCTCCAAGAGACCCAGTACTTC. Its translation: CASSLSFAELQETQYF.

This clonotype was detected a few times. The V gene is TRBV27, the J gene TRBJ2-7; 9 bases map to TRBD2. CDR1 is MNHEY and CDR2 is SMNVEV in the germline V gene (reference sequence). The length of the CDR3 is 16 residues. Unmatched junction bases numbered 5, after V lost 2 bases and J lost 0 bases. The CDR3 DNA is TGTGCCAGCAGTTTACAAGAGGGACTAGCCTCCTACGAGCAGTACTTC. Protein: CASSLQEGLASYEQYF.

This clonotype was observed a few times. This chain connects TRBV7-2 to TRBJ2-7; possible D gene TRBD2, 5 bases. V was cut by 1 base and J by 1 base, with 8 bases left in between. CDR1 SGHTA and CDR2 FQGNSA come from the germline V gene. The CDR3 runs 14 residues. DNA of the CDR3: TGTGCCAGCAGCTTAGGTCGGGGATCCTACGAGCAGTACTTC. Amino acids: CASSLGRGSYEQYF.

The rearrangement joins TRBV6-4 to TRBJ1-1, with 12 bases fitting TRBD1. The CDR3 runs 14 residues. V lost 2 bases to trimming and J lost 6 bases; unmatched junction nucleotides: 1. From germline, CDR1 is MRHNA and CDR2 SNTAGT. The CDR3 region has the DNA TGTGCCAGCAGTGACGGGACAGGGGGCGCTGAAGCTTTCTTT. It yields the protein CASSDGTGGAEAFF.

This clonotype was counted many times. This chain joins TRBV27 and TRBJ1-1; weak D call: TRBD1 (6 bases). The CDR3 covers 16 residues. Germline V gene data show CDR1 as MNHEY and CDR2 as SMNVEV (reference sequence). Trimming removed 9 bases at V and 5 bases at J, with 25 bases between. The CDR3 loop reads CASRVQGRLGYTEAFF. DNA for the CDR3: TGTGCCAGTAGAGTCCAGGGGCGCCTCGGGTATACTGAAGCTTTCTTT.

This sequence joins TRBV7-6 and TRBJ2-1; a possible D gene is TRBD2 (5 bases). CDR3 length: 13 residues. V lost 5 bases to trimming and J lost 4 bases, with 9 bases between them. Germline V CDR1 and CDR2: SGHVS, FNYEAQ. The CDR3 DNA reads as TGTGCCAGCAGCATGGACTTATACAATGAGCAGTTCTTC. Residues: CASSMDLYNEQFF.